This TCR beta chain was retrieved from a study of regulatory T cells in long-lasting Graves disease. As for time point: persistent/refractory GD, antithyroid drugs over 5 years with positive TRAb. With RNA extracted from PBMCs as input, the TCR library was made. Notes on the study in general: Thyroid tissue was not sampled; only peripheral blood was.

This clonotype was counted between two and nine times. The antigen is undetermined. Combining iRepertoire HTBI primers with Arm-PCR of CDR3 regions, the authors built TCR beta libraries. TCRdb used MiXCR to reprocess the multiplex PCR reads, holding one entry per CDR3 protein. The sample carries some 450,000 distinct CDR3 sequences, about 20% recorded once. This CDR3 spans 16 amino acids. The ends were cut back, 6 bases at V and 1 base at J, with 18 bases in the middle. The V gene's germline CDR1 is MNHEY and CDR2 SMNVEV (reference sequence). This specimen consisted of peripheral blood mononuclear cells (PBMCs), obtained when the disease was refractory, from a patient treated with antithyroid drugs. This TCR was recovered from a female donor with Graves disease. The chain joins TRBV27 to TRBJ1-1; D is undetermined. Here the CDR3 reads CASRPISVGANTEAFF. DNA for the CDR3: TGTGCCAGCAGGCCCATTAGCGTTGGAGCGAACACTGAAGCTTTCTTT.